This T cell receptor beta chain is from a study of blood T cell repertoires in COVID-19. Study-wide context: Researchers got acute and convalescent COVID-19 samples from the United States, Italy and Spain. The cDNA or gDNA used as material had been derived from T cells, B-cell-depleted T cells, or PBMCs.

Original analysis: It was from reference gene primer amplification that nucleated cell counts were estimated. Using immunoSEQ multiplex PCR, the repertoire was profiled, and TCRdb retains in-frame clones only, with some absent. Clone size and the V and J calls come from that table; the DNA yielded D and trimming. Of fewer than 250,000 clones in the sample, around 87% were seen once. V lost 3 bases and J lost 0, with 11 bases in between. The CDR3 consists of 15 residues. Germline V lookup: CDR1 MNHEY, CDR2 SVGAGI. The chain couples TRBV6-5 to TRBJ1-2; no reliable D call. The clonotype comes from a man aged 60-69 years with acute or convalescent COVID-19. Sequenced material: peripheral blood. The CDR3 protein is CASSYGPDSNYGYTF. The DNA of the CDR3 is TGTGCCAGCAGTTATGGGCCAGATTCTAACTATGGCTACACCTTC.